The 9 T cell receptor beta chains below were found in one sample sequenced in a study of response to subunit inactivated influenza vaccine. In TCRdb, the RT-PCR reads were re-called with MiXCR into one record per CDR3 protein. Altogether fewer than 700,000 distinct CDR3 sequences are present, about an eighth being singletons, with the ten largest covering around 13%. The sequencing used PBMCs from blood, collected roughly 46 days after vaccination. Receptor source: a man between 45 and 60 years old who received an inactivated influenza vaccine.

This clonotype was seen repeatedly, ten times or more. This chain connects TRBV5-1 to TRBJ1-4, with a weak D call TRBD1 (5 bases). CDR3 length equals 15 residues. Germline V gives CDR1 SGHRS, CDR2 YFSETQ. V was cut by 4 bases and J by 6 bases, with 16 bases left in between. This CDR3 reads CASSIGGDLHEKLFF. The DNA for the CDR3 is TGCGCCAGCAGCATTGGAGGGGACCTCCATGAAAAACTGTTTTTT.

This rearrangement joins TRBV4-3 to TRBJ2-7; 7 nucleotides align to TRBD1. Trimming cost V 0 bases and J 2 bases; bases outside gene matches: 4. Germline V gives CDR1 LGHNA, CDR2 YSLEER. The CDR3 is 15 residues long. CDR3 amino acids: CASSQEAGTAYEQYF. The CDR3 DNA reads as TGCGCCAGCAGCCAAGAGGCCGGGACAGCCTACGAGCAGTACTTC.

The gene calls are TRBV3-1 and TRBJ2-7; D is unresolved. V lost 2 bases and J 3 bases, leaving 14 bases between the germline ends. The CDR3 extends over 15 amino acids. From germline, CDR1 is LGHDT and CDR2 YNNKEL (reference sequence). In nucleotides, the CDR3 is TGTGCCAGCAGCCAATTCTCCATCGGGCTCTACGAGCAGTACTTC. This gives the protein CASSQFSIGLYEQYF.

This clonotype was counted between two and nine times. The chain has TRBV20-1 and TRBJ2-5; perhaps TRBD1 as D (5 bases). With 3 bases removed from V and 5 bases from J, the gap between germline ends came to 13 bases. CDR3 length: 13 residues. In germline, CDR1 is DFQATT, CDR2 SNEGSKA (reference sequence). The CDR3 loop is CSASLGRVETQYF. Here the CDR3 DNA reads TGCAGTGCTAGTCTCGGCAGGGTGGAGACCCAGTACTTC.

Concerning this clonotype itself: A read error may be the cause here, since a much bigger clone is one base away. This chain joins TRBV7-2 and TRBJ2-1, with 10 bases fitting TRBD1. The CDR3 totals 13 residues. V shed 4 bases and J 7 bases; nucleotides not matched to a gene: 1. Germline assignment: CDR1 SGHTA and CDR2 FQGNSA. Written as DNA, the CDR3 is TGTGCCAGCAGCTGGGGACAGGGGAATGAGCAGTTCTTC. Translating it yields CASSWGQGNEQFF.

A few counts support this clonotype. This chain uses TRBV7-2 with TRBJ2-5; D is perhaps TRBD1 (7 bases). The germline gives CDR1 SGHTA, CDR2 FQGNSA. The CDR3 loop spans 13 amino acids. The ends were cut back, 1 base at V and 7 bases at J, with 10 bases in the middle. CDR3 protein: CASSLGRGATQYF. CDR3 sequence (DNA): TGTGCCAGCAGCTTAGGCAGGGGGGCGACCCAGTACTTC.

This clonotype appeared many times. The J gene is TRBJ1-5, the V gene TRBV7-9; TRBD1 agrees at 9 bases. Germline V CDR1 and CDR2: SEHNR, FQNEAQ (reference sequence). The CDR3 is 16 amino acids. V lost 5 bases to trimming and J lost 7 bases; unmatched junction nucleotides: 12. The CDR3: CASSSPGQGVEQPQHF. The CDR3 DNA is TGTGCCAGCAGCAGTCCGGGACAGGGTGTCGAACAGCCCCAGCATTTT.

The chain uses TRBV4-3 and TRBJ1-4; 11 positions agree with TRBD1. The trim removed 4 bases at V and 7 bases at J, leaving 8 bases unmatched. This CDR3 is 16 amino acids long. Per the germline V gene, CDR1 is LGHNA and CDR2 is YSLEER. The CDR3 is CASSLWDRGEGEKLFF. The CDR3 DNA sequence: TGCGCCAGCAGCCTTTGGGACAGGGGGGAGGGTGAAAAACTGTTTTTT.

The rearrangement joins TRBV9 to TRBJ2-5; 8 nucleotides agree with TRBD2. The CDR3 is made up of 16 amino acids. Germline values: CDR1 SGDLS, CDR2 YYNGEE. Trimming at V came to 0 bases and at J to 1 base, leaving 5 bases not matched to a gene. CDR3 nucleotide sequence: TGTGCCAGCAGCGTAGCTTTTGCGGGGGGCCAAGAGACCCAGTACTTC. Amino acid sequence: CASSVAFAGGQETQYF.